This TCR beta chain was identified during a study of cytomegalovirus exposure and HLA in healthy donors. Whole-study context: Within an early data release were around 87 million unique TCRs drawn from HLA-typed donors.

Germline V gene data show CDR1 as MNHEY and CDR2 as SMNVEV (reference sequence). This CDR3 has 15 amino acids. V was shortened by 6 bases and J by 0 bases, with 9 bases between the two germline ends. Concerning this clone: Its antigen remains unknown.

Findings of the study overall: According to reports, the classifier identified cytomegalovirus status with high specificity and sensitivity. A prior analysis recorded that most TCR beta V segments were productive about 90% or about 30% of the time.

A multiplex PCR was run with 60 Vbeta primers and 13 Jbeta primers. Assay used: immunoSEQ multiplex PCR; TCRdb lists only in-frame clones, some missing. The sample lists around 200,000 clones, roughly three quarters occurring once. The sample consisted of PBMCs. The origin of this receptor is a woman aged 18 to 35 in good health and CMV-seronegative. The rearrangement uses TRBV27 and TRBJ1-6; D uncertain. The CDR3 here is CASRPGNSYNSPLHF. The CDR3 coding sequence is TGTGCCAGCAGACCCGGGAACTCCTATAATTCACCCCTCCACTTT.